Presented here are 13 T cell receptor beta chains from one specimen sequenced in a study of shared T cell receptors in the human thymus. Sequencing was performed with immunoSEQ multiplex PCR; in TCRdb, only in-frame clones are kept and a portion is missing. The table shows around 730,000 clones, with 70% to 90% occurring only once. The same specimen was also included in a second study, on human thymus T cells.

The source material was thymocytes. These receptors all stem from a girl under two years old with a congenital heart defect.

In its sample, this clone was seen a few times. The gene calls are TRBV14 and TRBJ1-3; D call uncertain. The CDR3 runs to 15 residues. Looked up from germline, CDR1 is SGHDN and CDR2 is FVKESK. V dropped 4 bases and J dropped 2 bases, with 12 bases sitting between them. The CDR3 region has the DNA TGTGCCAGCAGCCCGTCGGACTCCCCTGGAAACACCATATATTTT. This translates into CASSPSDSPGNTIYF.

The chain uses TRBV7-9 and TRBJ2-7; 7 bases line up with TRBD1. Trimming cost V 5 bases and J 3 bases; bases outside gene matches: 4. CDR1 and CDR2 from the germline V gene are SEHNR and FQNEAQ (reference sequence). This CDR3 has 13 amino acids. The CDR3 reads CASSIRQGYEQYF. CDR3 sequence (DNA): TGTGCCAGCAGCATCAGACAGGGCTACGAGCAGTACTTC.

In this sample, this clone turned up once. The CDR3 region is CSVEGANRDSGNTIYF. DNA for the CDR3: TGCAGCGTTGAAGGGGCTAACCGGGACTCTGGAAACACCATATATTTT. The V gene is TRBV29-1, the J gene TRBJ1-3; no clear D. This CDR3 is 16 amino acids long. Germline V gene sequence: CDR1 SQVTM, CDR2 ANQGSEA. The ends were cut back, 1 base at V and 0 bases at J, with 13 bases in the middle.

CDR3 protein: CASSLDRLAGCTGELFF. The CDR3 bases are TGTGCCAGCAGCTTAGACCGACTAGCGGGGTGCACCGGGGAGCTGTTTTTT. This chain links TRBV7-9 with TRBJ2-2; TRBD2 matches 11 bases. The trim removed 1 base at V and 4 bases at J, leaving 5 bases unmatched. Germline V gives CDR1 SEHNR, CDR2 FQNEAQ (reference sequence). The CDR3 has 17 amino acids.

The chain has TRBV2 and TRBJ2-6, with D possibly matching TRBD2 (5 bases). The CDR3 spans 14 residues. Looked up from germline, CDR1 is SNHLY and CDR2 is FYNNEI. The V end lost 6 bases, the J end lost 4 bases, and 10 bases lay between the germline ends. In DNA, the CDR3 is TGTGCCAGCAGGGGAGACGGAGGGGCCAACGTCCTGACTTTC. Translation: CASRGDGGANVLTF.

V usage is TRBV4-1 and J usage is TRBJ1-6; D uncertain. CDR1 MGHRA and CDR2 YSYEKL come from the germline V gene. The CDR3 consists of 17 residues. V was pared by 0 bases and J by 8 bases, with 17 bases between. CDR3 region: CASSQDRPLYADSPLHF. Here the CDR3 DNA reads TGCGCCAGCAGCCAAGATCGTCCCCTGTACGCGGATTCACCCCTCCACTTT.

CDR3: CASSNPDPGGSEAFF. The CDR3 nucleotides are TGCGCCAGCAGCAATCCGGACCCGGGGGGAAGTGAAGCTTTCTTT. This chain connects TRBV5-1 to TRBJ1-1, with D perhaps TRBD1 (5 bases). V lost 4 bases, J lost 7 bases, and 20 bases lay in between. CDR3 size: 15 residues. Germline CDR1 reads SGHRS; CDR2 reads YFSETQ. Variable domain in full (rest from reference TRBV5-1 and TRBJ1-1): KAGVTQTPRYLIKTRGQQVTLSCSPISGHRSVSWYQQTPGQGLQFLFEYFSETQRNKGNFPGRFSGRQFSNSRSEMNVSTLELGDSALYLCASSNPDPGGSEAFFGQGTRLTVV.

In this sample, this clone turned up once. This chain uses TRBV18 with TRBJ1-1; D is possibly TRBD1 (5 bases). The V gene's germline CDR1 is KGHSH and CDR2 LQKENI. Trimming pared 4 bases from V and 8 bases from J, leaving 14 bases between. The CDR3 is made up of 13 amino acids. The CDR3 nucleotides read TGTGCCAGCTCACAGGAGGGGTTCACCGAAGCTTTCTTT. It yields the protein CASSQEGFTEAFF.

V usage is TRBV4-2 and J usage is TRBJ2-7, with 10 bases identical to TRBD2. Unmatched junction bases numbered 20, after V lost 4 bases and J lost 2 bases. There are 20 residues in the CDR3. Germline V lookup: CDR1 LGHNA, CDR2 YNFKEQ. CDR3 nucleotides: TGTGCCAGCAGCCGGAATATCCTGCTAGCGGGGGCCGCGGCAACCTACGAGCAGTACTTC. This translates into CASSRNILLAGAAATYEQYF.

V usage is TRBV5-1 and J usage is TRBJ1-4; D is perhaps TRBD1 (5 bases). The CDR3 is made up of 16 amino acids. Trimming pared 4 bases from V and 0 bases from J, leaving 13 bases between. Germline V lookup: CDR1 SGHRS, CDR2 YFSETQ. The CDR3 reads CASSRGGIATNEKLFF. The CDR3 DNA is TGCGCCAGCAGCCGGGGGGGTATTGCAACTAATGAAAAACTGTTTTTT. Full variable domain (remainder filled in from reference TRBV5-1 and TRBJ1-4): KAGVTQTPRYLIKTRGQQVTLSCSPISGHRSVSWYQQTPGQGLQFLFEYFSETQRNKGNFPGRFSGRQFSNSRSEMNVSTLELGDSALYLCASSRGGIATNEKLFFGSGTQLSVL.

The CDR3 sequence: CASSLKGLAGGPRETQYF. CDR3 DNA: TGTGCCAGCAGCTTGAAGGGACTAGCGGGGGGGCCCCGGGAGACCCAGTACTTC. The V and J genes are TRBV5-6 and TRBJ2-5; 16 positions match TRBD2. The CDR3 totals 18 residues. Germline V gives CDR1 SGHDT, CDR2 YYEEEE. Unmatched junction bases numbered 8, after V lost 1 base and J lost 5 bases.

The V gene is TRBV7-9, the J gene TRBJ2-7, with a weak D call TRBD2 (6 bases). This CDR3 is 17 amino acids long. Trimming took off 0 bases at V and 2 bases at J, with 17 bases between the two ends. Looked up from germline, CDR1 is SEHNR and CDR2 is FQNEAQ (reference sequence). CDR3 in DNA: TGTGCCAGCAGCTTAGCTGGGGGGATCCCACTACCCTACGAGCAGTACTTC. Its translation: CASSLAGGIPLPYEQYF.

This chain joins TRBV5-1 and TRBJ2-7, with TRBD1 identical over 8 bases. V gave up 4 bases and J gave up 4 bases; unmatched junction bases: 10. The germline V gene has CDR1 SGHRS and CDR2 YFSETQ. The CDR3 length is 15 residues. The CDR3 DNA reads as TGCGCCAGCAGCCCCCGGACAGGGATACTATACGAGCAGTACTTC. This sequence encodes CASSPRTGILYEQYF.